Listed below are T cell receptor beta chains from one sample, sequenced in a study of blood T cell repertoires in COVID-19. Profiling relied on immunoSEQ multiplex PCR, and the TCRdb table lists in-frame clones only, not all of them. The sample holds approximately 73,000 clones; more than 75% are singletons and the top ten take 1.5% to 2%. Sequencing input: peripheral blood. The receptors shown here come from a woman aged 60-75 years with acute or convalescent COVID-19. The CDR3 runs from the conserved cysteine through the conserved F or W. The order of the fields is clone size, D gene, V gene, J gene, CDR3 protein, CDR3 DNA. D genes are given only for firm matches. Clone size, where shown, is once, few, many, or a class for clones that have expanded.

clone_size: -; d_call: -; v_call: TRBV28; j_call: TRBJ1-5; cdr3_aa: CASGPRPQHF; cdr3_nt: TGTGCCAGCGGCCCTCGGCCCCAGCATTTT
clone_size: -; d_call: -; v_call: TRBV2; j_call: TRBJ1-2; cdr3_aa: CASTPRNYGYTF; cdr3_nt: TGTGCCAGCACCCCCAGAAACTATGGCTACACCTTC
clone_size: -; d_call: -; v_call: TRBV19; j_call: TRBJ2-3; cdr3_aa: CASSYGGRDTQYF; cdr3_nt: TGTGCCAGTAGTTATGGAGGACGAGATACGCAGTATTTT
clone_size: -; d_call: -; v_call: TRBV4-2; j_call: TRBJ2-7; cdr3_aa: CASSQERRGEYEQYF; cdr3_nt: TGTGCCAGCAGCCAAGAGCGCCGGGGAGAGTACGAGCAGTACTTC
clone_size: once; d_call: -; v_call: TRBV6-1; j_call: TRBJ2-5; cdr3_aa: CASSDGGFQETQYF; cdr3_nt: TGTGCCAGCAGTGATGGGGGGTTCCAAGAGACCCAGTACTTC
clone_size: once; d_call: TRBD1; v_call: TRBV28; j_call: TRBJ1-5; cdr3_aa: CASSQQGRGNQPQHF; cdr3_nt: TGTGCCAGCAGTCAACAGGGGCGAGGCAATCAGCCCCAGCATTTT
clone_size: -; d_call: -; v_call: TRBV2; j_call: TRBJ1-6; cdr3_aa: CASRAGRESPLHF; cdr3_nt: TGTGCCAGCAGAGCGGGACGGGAGTCACCCCTCCACTTT
clone_size: -; d_call: -; v_call: TRBV2; j_call: TRBJ1-2; cdr3_aa: CASSGRRDTYGYTF; cdr3_nt: TGTGCCAGCAGTGGAAGAAGAGACACCTATGGCTACACCTTC
clone_size: few; d_call: TRBD1; v_call: TRBV9; j_call: TRBJ1-3; cdr3_aa: CASSALDRVGNTIYF; cdr3_nt: TGTGCCAGCAGCGCCCTGGACAGGGTCGGAAACACCATATATTTT
clone_size: -; d_call: -; v_call: TRBV7-6; j_call: TRBJ2-7; cdr3_aa: CASSSLAGGPDEQYF; cdr3_nt: TGTGCCAGCAGCTCCCTAGCTGGAGGGCCAGACGAGCAGTACTTC
clone_size: -; d_call: TRBD1; v_call: TRBV6-4; j_call: TRBJ1-5; cdr3_aa: CASSHHGTGDNQPQHF; cdr3_nt: TGTGCCAGCAGTCACCACGGGACAGGGGACAATCAGCCCCAGCATTTT
clone_size: -; d_call: -; v_call: TRBV4-1; j_call: TRBJ2-1; cdr3_aa: CASSHVEGGPLNEQFF; cdr3_nt: TGCGCCAGCAGCCACGTGGAGGGGGGGCCCCTCAATGAGCAGTTCTTC
clone_size: few; d_call: -; v_call: TRBV2; j_call: TRBJ2-7; cdr3_aa: CASMALGGIEQYF; cdr3_nt: TGTGCCAGCATGGCACTAGGTGGGATCGAGCAGTACTTC
clone_size: -; d_call: TRBD1; v_call: TRBV7-2; j_call: TRBJ1-1; cdr3_aa: CASSRRQGTEAFF; cdr3_nt: TGTGCCAGCAGTAGGAGACAGGGCACTGAAGCTTTCTTT
clone_size: -; d_call: TRBD1; v_call: TRBV4-2; j_call: TRBJ2-2; cdr3_aa: CASSQEWRTGTSNGELFF; cdr3_nt: TGTGCCAGCAGCCAAGAGTGGCGGACAGGGACGTCTAACGGGGAGCTGTTTTTT
clone_size: -; d_call: TRBD1; v_call: TRBV4-2; j_call: TRBJ2-2; cdr3_aa: CASSRGQGTNTGELFF; cdr3_nt: TGTGCCAGCAGCCGGGGACAGGGGACGAACACCGGGGAGCTGTTTTTT
clone_size: -; d_call: -; v_call: TRBV28; j_call: TRBJ1-1; cdr3_aa: CASSFFRGNTEAFF; cdr3_nt: TGTGCCAGCAGTTTTTTCCGCGGCAACACTGAAGCTTTCTTT
clone_size: -; d_call: -; v_call: TRBV19; j_call: TRBJ1-1; cdr3_aa: CASSMIQGNTEAFF; cdr3_nt: TGTGCCAGTAGTATGATTCAGGGGAACACTGAAGCTTTCTTT
clone_size: -; d_call: -; v_call: TRBV7-2; j_call: TRBJ1-6; cdr3_aa: CASSLRTTTYNSPLHF; cdr3_nt: TGTGCCAGCAGCCTACGGACAACGACCTATAATTCACCCCTCCACTTT
clone_size: -; d_call: TRBD1; v_call: TRBV27; j_call: TRBJ1-1; cdr3_aa: CASSYNFRGHPSEAFF; cdr3_nt: TGTGCCAGCAGCTACAACTTCAGGGGGCATCCCTCGGAAGCTTTCTTT
clone_size: -; d_call: -; v_call: TRBV28; j_call: TRBJ1-1; cdr3_aa: CASKTGNTEAFF; cdr3_nt: TGTGCCAGCAAAACAGGGAACACTGAAGCTTTCTTT
clone_size: -; d_call: -; v_call: TRBV19; j_call: TRBJ1-5; cdr3_aa: CASSMAGVYSNQPQHF; cdr3_nt: TGTGCCAGTAGTATGGCAGGGGTCTATAGCAATCAGCCCCAGCATTTT
clone_size: -; d_call: TRBD1; v_call: TRBV28; j_call: TRBJ2-7; cdr3_aa: CASSFHHRGEQYF; cdr3_nt: TGTGCCAGCAGTTTTCATCACAGGGGCGAGCAGTACTTC
clone_size: -; d_call: TRBD1; v_call: TRBV7-9; j_call: TRBJ2-1; cdr3_aa: CASSITGTGSNEQFF; cdr3_nt: TGTGCCAGCAGCATCACCGGGACAGGGTCCAATGAGCAGTTCTTC
clone_size: -; d_call: -; v_call: TRBV3-1/TRBV3-2; j_call: TRBJ2-5; cdr3_aa: CASSSATHSQGTQETQYF; cdr3_nt: TGTGCCAGCAGCTCCGCGACCCATTCACAGGGAACCCAAGAGACCCAGTACTTC
clone_size: -; d_call: TRBD1; v_call: TRBV5-6; j_call: TRBJ1-1; cdr3_aa: CASSNDRGRRAFF; cdr3_nt: TGTGCCAGCAGCAATGACAGGGGGCGCCGAGCTTTCTTT
clone_size: -; d_call: TRBD1; v_call: TRBV28; j_call: TRBJ1-2; cdr3_aa: CASSLSLLNRGRTF; cdr3_nt: TGTGCCAGCAGTTTATCCCTCCTCAACAGGGGGAGAACCTTC
clone_size: few; d_call: -; v_call: TRBV28; j_call: TRBJ1-6; cdr3_aa: CASSRAGHNSPLHF; cdr3_nt: TGTGCCAGCAGTCGGGCAGGGCATAATTCACCCCTCCACTTT
clone_size: few; d_call: TRBD1; v_call: TRBV27; j_call: TRBJ1-5; cdr3_aa: CASRRPRRGLFNQPQHF; cdr3_nt: TGTGCCAGCAGGCGACCTAGAAGGGGGCTATTCAATCAGCCCCAGCATTTT
clone_size: -; d_call: -; v_call: TRBV28; j_call: TRBJ2-3; cdr3_aa: CASGEVGDTQYF; cdr3_nt: TGTGCCAGCGGGGAGGTGGGAGATACGCAGTATTTT
clone_size: -; d_call: -; v_call: TRBV18; j_call: TRBJ1-1; cdr3_aa: CASSAGQNTEAFF; cdr3_nt: TGTGCCAGCTCAGCGGGCCAGAACACTGAAGCTTTCTTT
clone_size: once; d_call: TRBD1; v_call: TRBV18; j_call: TRBJ1-1; cdr3_aa: CASSPPGQRINTEAFF; cdr3_nt: TGTGCCAGCTCACCACCGGGACAGAGGATAAACACTGAAGCTTTCTTT
clone_size: few; d_call: TRBD1; v_call: TRBV27; j_call: TRBJ1-6; cdr3_aa: CASTRTGVGNSPLHF; cdr3_nt: TGTGCCAGCACTCGGACAGGGGTGGGTAATTCACCCCTCCACTTT
clone_size: -; d_call: TRBD1; v_call: TRBV28; j_call: TRBJ1-5; cdr3_aa: CASSRTGAVQPQHF; cdr3_nt: TGTGCCAGCAGCCGGACAGGGGCGGTACAGCCCCAGCATTTT
clone_size: -; d_call: -; v_call: TRBV7-2; j_call: TRBJ2-3; cdr3_aa: CASKTSTDTQYF; cdr3_nt: TGTGCCAGCAAGACTAGCACAGATACGCAGTATTTT
clone_size: -; d_call: -; v_call: TRBV12-3/TRBV12-4; j_call: TRBJ2-3; cdr3_aa: CASSFDSRRYF; cdr3_nt: TGTGCCAGCAGTTTCGACTCCCGGAGATATTTT
clone_size: -; d_call: -; v_call: TRBV7-9; j_call: TRBJ2-2; cdr3_aa: CASSLVRSTGELFF; cdr3_nt: TGTGCCAGCAGCTTAGTGCGATCCACCGGGGAGCTGTTTTTT
clone_size: -; d_call: TRBD2; v_call: TRBV6-2/TRBV6-3; j_call: TRBJ2-7; cdr3_aa: CASSLSGTSGSYEQYF; cdr3_nt: TGTGCCAGCAGCTTATCGGGGACTAGCGGGAGTTACGAGCAGTACTTC
clone_size: -; d_call: -; v_call: TRBV5-4; j_call: TRBJ2-7; cdr3_aa: CASSLGGRSSQYF; cdr3_nt: TGTGCCAGCAGCTTGGGGGGGCGCTCAAGTCAGTACTTC
clone_size: -; d_call: TRBD1; v_call: TRBV7-9; j_call: TRBJ1-2; cdr3_aa: CASSPRPGGVYGYTF; cdr3_nt: TGTGCCAGCAGTCCGCGGCCAGGGGGCGTCTATGGCTACACCTTC
clone_size: -; d_call: -; v_call: TRBV6-1; j_call: TRBJ1-5; cdr3_aa: CASIEGVGQPQHF; cdr3_nt: TGTGCCAGCATCGAAGGGGTTGGTCAGCCCCAGCATTTT
clone_size: -; d_call: -; v_call: TRBV6-5; j_call: TRBJ1-1; cdr3_aa: CASSTGANTEAFF; cdr3_nt: TGTGCCAGCAGTACAGGAGCGAACACTGAAGCTTTCTTT
clone_size: -; d_call: -; v_call: TRBV18; j_call: TRBJ1-1; cdr3_aa: CASSPGQVPEAFF; cdr3_nt: TGTGCCAGCTCACCGGGGCAGGTACCTGAAGCTTTCTTT
clone_size: -; d_call: -; v_call: TRBV7-2; j_call: TRBJ1-5; cdr3_aa: CASSPGLHSHQPQHF; cdr3_nt: TGTGCCAGCAGCCCGGGACTCCATTCGCATCAGCCCCAGCATTTT
clone_size: -; d_call: -; v_call: TRBV7-2; j_call: TRBJ2-7; cdr3_aa: CASSLAGGLSYEQYF; cdr3_nt: TGTGCCAGCAGCTTAGCGGGAGGATTATCCTACGAGCAGTACTTC
clone_size: -; d_call: TRBD1; v_call: TRBV7-2; j_call: TRBJ1-5; cdr3_aa: CASSLLGTGGGNQPQHF; cdr3_nt: TGTGCCAGCAGCTTACTTGGGACAGGGGGTGGCAATCAGCCCCAGCATTTT
clone_size: -; d_call: -; v_call: TRBV18; j_call: TRBJ1-3; cdr3_aa: CASSPWESISGNTIYF; cdr3_nt: TGTGCCAGCTCACCTTGGGAGTCAATTTCTGGAAACACCATATATTTT